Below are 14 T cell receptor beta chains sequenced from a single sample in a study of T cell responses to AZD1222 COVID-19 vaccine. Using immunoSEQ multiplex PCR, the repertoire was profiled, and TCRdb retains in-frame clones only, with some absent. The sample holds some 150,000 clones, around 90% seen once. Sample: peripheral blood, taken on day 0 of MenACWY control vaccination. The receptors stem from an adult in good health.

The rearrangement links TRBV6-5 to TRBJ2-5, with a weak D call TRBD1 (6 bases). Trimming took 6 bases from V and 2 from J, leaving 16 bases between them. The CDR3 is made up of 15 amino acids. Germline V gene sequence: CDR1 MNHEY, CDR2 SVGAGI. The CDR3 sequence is CASSPDRRSQETQYF. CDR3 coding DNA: TGTGCCAGCAGCCCCGACAGGAGATCACAAGAGACCCAGTACTTC.

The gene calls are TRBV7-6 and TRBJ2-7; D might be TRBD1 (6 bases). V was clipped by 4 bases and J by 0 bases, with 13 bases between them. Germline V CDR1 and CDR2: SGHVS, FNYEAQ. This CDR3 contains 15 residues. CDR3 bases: TGTGCCAGCAGCTCCCTAACAGGGAGCTCCTACGAGCAGTACTTC. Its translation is CASSSLTGSSYEQYF.

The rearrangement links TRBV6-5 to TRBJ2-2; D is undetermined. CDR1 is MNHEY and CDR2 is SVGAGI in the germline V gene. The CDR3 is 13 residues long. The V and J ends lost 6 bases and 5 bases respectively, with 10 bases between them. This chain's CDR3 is CASSAIWTGELFF. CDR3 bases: TGTGCCAGCAGCGCCATTTGGACCGGGGAGCTGTTTTTT.

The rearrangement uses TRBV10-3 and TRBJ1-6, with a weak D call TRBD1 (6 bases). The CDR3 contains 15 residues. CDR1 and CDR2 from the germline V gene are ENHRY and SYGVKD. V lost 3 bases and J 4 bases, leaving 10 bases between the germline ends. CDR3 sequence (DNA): TGTGCCATCAGTGAACTGGGGGCTTATAATTCACCCCTCCACTTT. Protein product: CAISELGAYNSPLHF.

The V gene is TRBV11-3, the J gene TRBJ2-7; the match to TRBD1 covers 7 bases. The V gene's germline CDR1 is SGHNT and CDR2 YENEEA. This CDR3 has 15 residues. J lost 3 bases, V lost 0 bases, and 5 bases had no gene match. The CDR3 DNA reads TGTGCCAGCAGCTTAGAGGGACAGTTATACTACGAGCAGTACTTC. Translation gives CASSLEGQLYYEQYF.

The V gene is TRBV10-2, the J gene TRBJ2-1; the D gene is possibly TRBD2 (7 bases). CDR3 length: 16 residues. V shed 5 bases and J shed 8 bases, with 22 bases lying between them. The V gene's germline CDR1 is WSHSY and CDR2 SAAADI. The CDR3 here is CASSSPGPRGADEQFF. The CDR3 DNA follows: TGCGCCAGCAGTTCTCCGGGACCCCGGGGGGCGGATGAGCAGTTCTTC.

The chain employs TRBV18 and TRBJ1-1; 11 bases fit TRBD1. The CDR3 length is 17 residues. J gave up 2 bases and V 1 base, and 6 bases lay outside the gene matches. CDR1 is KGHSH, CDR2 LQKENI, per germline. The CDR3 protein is CASSPLGTGGDNTEAFF. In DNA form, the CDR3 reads TGTGCCAGCTCACCACTAGGGACAGGGGGGGACAACACTGAAGCTTTCTTT.

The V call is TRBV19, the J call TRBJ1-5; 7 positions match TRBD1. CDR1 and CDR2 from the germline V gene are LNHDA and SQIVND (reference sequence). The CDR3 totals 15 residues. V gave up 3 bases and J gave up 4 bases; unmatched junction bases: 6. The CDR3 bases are TGTGCCAGTAGTATTAACAGGGGAGGTAATCAGCCCCAGCATTTT. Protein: CASSINRGGNQPQHF.

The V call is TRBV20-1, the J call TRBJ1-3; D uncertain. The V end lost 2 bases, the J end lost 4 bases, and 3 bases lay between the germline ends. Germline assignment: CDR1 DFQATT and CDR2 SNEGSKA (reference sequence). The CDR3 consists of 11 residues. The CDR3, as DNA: TGCAGTGCTAGAAGGGGAAACACCATATATTTT. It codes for CSARRGNTIYF.

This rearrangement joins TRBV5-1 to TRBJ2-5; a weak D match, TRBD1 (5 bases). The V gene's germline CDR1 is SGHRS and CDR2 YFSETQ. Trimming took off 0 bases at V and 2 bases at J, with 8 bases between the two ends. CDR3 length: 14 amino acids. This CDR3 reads CASSLGTPQETQYF. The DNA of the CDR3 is TGCGCCAGCAGCTTGGGGACACCTCAAGAGACCCAGTACTTC.

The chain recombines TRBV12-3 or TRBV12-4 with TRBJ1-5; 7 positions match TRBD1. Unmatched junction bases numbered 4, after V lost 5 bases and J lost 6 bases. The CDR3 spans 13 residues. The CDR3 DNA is TGTGCCAGCAGTGAACAGGGGACTCAGCCCCAGCATTTT. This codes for CASSEQGTQPQHF.

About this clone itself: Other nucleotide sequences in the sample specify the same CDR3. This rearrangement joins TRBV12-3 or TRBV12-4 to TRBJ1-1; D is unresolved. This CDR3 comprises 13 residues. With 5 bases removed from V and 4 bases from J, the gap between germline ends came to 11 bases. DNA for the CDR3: TGTGCCAGCAGTCTAACATTGTCCACTGAAGCTTTCTTT. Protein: CASSLTLSTEAFF.

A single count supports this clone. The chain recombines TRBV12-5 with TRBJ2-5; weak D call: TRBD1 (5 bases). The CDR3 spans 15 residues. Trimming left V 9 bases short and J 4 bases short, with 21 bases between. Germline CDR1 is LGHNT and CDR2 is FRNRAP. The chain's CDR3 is CASAGQGSVGETQYF. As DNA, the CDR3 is TGTGCTAGCGCCGGCCAGGGTAGTGTAGGAGAGACCCAGTACTTC.

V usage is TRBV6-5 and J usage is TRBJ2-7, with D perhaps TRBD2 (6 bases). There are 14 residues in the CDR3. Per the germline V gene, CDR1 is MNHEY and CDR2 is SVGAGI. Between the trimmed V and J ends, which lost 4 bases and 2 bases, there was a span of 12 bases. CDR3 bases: TGTGCCAGCAGTTTAAGCGAGCGGGCCTACGAGCAGTACTTC. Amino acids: CASSLSERAYEQYF.